The table lists the clone carrying this T cell receptor (beta chain) with many counts. Its target is not known. TCRdb re-called the 5' RACE reads through MiXCR, storing one row per CDR3 protein. The profile covers roughly 10,000 distinct CDR3 sequences, with approximately 5% appearing a single time and 20% to 30% taken by the ten largest. This CDR3 contains 17 residues. CDR1 and CDR2 (germline): SGHAT, FQNNGV. V shed 5 bases and J 3 bases; nucleotides not matched to a gene: 10. The sample comes from a study of spatial heterogeneity in lung cancer. The wider study: A consistent excess of beta-chain over alpha-chain sequences was detected. The study, taken as a whole, reports: Blood carried ubiquitous expanded tumor TCRs more at resection than follow-up.

Time point reported: sample taken at primary tumor resection. Tumor, nontumor lung or frozen PBMC supplied whole RNA, sequenced without sorting. Donation came from 70 or so patients with untreated early-stage non-small cell lung cancer. Sequencing was performed on PBMCs, taken at surgery. This receptor was obtained from a male donor with early-stage non-small cell lung cancer. The chain employs TRBV11-2 and TRBJ2-5, with 12 bases aligning to TRBD2. CDR3 nucleotides: TGTGCCAGCAGCAAAAAGACTAGCGGGGGTGACAAAGAGACCCAGTACTTC. This sequence encodes CASSKKTSGGDKETQYF.